This T cell receptor beta chain was identified during a study of OX40 agonist ivuxolimab in advanced cancers. Study-level background: Ivuxolimab is an agonistic anti-OX40 (CD134) antibody, and patients were treated with it.

Clones were sequenced by immunoSEQ multiplex PCR, and TCRdb holds only the in-frame ones, with some missing. The top ten hold approximately 1% of the sample, which has under 70,000 clones, about nine tenths seen once. Germline V gene data show CDR1 as SGHRS and CDR2 as YFSETQ. This CDR3 spans 16 amino acids. J was trimmed by 1 base and V by 0 bases; bases with no gene match: 3. This clone occurred once. What it binds is not known. Study outcomes and limitations: Patients who responded partially at 0.1-3.0 mg/kg showed clonal expansion ranking among the lowest.

The material sequenced was CD4+ or CD8+ T cells sorted from blood, taken in a trial of the OX40 agonist ivuxolimab. The receptor was derived from an adult with an advanced solid tumor such as melanoma, head and neck, liver or kidney cancer. This chain uses TRBV5-1 with TRBJ2-1; TRBD2 matches 8 bases. DNA of the CDR3: TGCGCCAGCAGCTTGGCCTCTAGCGGGTCCTACAATGAGCAGTTCTTC. Its translation is CASSLASSGSYNEQFF.